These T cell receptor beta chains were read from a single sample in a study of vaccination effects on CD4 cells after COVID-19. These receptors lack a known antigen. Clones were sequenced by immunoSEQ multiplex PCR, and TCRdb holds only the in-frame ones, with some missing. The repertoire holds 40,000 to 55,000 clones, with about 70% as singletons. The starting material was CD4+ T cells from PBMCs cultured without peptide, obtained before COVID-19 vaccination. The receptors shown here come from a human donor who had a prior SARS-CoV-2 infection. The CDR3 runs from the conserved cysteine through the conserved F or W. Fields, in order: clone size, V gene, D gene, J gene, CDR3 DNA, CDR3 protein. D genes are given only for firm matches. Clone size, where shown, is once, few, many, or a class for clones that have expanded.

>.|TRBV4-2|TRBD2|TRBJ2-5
TGTGCCAGCAGCCAGGCCCTTGCGGGGGGAGGTCAAGAGACCCAGTACTTC
CASSQALAGGGQETQYF
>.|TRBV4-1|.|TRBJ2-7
TGCGCCAGCAGCCAAGGGAGCGTTTTTTACTTC
CASSQGSVFYF
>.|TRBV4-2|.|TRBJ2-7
TGTGCCAGCAGCCAGGCCCCCTCCTACGAGCAGTACTTC
CASSQAPSYEQYF
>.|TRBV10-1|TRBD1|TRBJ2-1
TGCGCCAGCGAGGGTCCACGGGACCATGGGACAGATGAGCAGTTCTTC
CASEGPRDHGTDEQFF
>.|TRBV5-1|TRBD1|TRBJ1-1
TGCGCCAGCAGCTCACAGGGGTTGAACACTGAAGCTTTCTTT
CASSSQGLNTEAFF
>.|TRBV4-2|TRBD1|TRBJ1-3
TGTGCCAGCAGTTACGGACAGGCGAGAAACACCATATATTTT
CASSYGQARNTIYF
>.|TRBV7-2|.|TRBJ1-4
TGTGCCAGCAGATTAGCTGGGTCAGGGTATGAAAAACTGTTTTTT
CASRLAGSGYEKLFF
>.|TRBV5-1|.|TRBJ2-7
TGCGCCAGTCGGGACACCTTGGGGTCCACCTACGAGCAGTACTTC
CASRDTLGSTYEQYF
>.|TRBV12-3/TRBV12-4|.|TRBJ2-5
TGTGCCAGCAGTTTCCAAGTAACCGAGACCCAGTACTTC
CASSFQVTETQYF
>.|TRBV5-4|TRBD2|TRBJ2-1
TGTGCCAGCACCGGACTAGCGGGGGCTTACAATGAGCAGTTCTTC
CASTGLAGAYNEQFF
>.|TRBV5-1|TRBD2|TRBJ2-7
TGCGCCAGCAGCTTAACTAGCGGGGGAGCCTACGAGCAGTACTTC
CASSLTSGGAYEQYF
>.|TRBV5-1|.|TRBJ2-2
TGCGCCAGCAGGAGGCAGCCGAACACCGGGGAGCTGTTTTTT
CASRRQPNTGELFF
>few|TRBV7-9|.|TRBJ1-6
TGTGCCAGCAGCCGTGAGGTCAGAGATAATTCACCCCTCCACTTT
CASSREVRDNSPLHF
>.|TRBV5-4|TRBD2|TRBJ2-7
TGTGCCAGCAGCCCCGTTTCTAGCGGGTACTCCTACGAGCAGTACTTC
CASSPVSSGYSYEQYF
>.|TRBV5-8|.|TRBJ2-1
TGTGCCAGCAGCTTTGGAACCAGCTCCTACAATGAGCAGTTCTTC
CASSFGTSSYNEQFF
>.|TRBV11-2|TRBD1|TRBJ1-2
TGTGCCAGCAGCCCCGGACAGGGAGGTCACTTAGACTATGGCTACACCTTC
CASSPGQGGHLDYGYTF
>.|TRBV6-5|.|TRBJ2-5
TGTGCCAGCAGTTGGACCGGGACAATAAGCACCCAGTACTTC
CASSWTGTISTQYF
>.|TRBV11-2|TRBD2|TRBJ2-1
TGTGCCAGCAGCTCGAGACTAGCCGCTTCTGTCAATGAGCAGTTCTTC
CASSSRLAASVNEQFF
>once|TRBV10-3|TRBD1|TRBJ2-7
TGTGCCATCAGTGACGGACAGGGGCATGCCGAGCAGTACTTC
CAISDGQGHAEQYF
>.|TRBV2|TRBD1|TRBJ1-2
TGTGCCAGCAGCCTGGGACAGGGGCTCCCGTCAGACTATGGCTACACCTTC
CASSLGQGLPSDYGYTF
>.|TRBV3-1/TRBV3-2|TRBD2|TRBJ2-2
TGTGCCAGCAGCCAACTAGCGGGGGGTGCGACCGGGGAGCTGTTTTTT
CASSQLAGGATGELFF
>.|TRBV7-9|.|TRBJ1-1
TGTGCCAGCAGCTTTCATGAGGACACTGAAGCTTTCTTT
CASSFHEDTEAFF
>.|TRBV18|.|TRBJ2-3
TGTGCCAGCTCACAATCCTCCCCCGACACAGATACGCAGTATTTT
CASSQSSPDTDTQYF
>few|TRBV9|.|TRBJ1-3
TGTGCCAGCAGCGTACAGGGGAACACCATATATTTT
CASSVQGNTIYF
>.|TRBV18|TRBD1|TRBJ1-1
TGTGCCAGCTCAGGACAGGGATTTAACACTGAAGCTTTCTTT
CASSGQGFNTEAFF
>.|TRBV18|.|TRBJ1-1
TGTGCCAGCTCACCTGGGACGAACACTGAAGCTTTCTTT
CASSPGTNTEAFF
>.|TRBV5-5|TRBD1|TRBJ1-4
TGTGCCAGCAGCTTAAACGACAGGGGGCGTGAAAAACTGTTTTTT
CASSLNDRGREKLFF
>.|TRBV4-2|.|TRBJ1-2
TGTGCCAGCAGCCGCCTGGGGGTTAACTATGGCTACACCTTC
CASSRLGVNYGYTF
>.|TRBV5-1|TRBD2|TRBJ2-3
TGCGCCAGCACCGATCTTACTAGCGGAATCACAGATACGCAGTATTTT
CASTDLTSGITDTQYF
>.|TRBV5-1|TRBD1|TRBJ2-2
TGCGCCAGCAGCAAGTTTGGGACAGGGGGGACCGGGGAGCTGTTTTTT
CASSKFGTGGTGELFF
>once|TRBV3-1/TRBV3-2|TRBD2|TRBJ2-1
TGTGCCAGCAGCTTCCTTAGCGGGAGGGGGGATGAGCAGTTCTTC
CASSFLSGRGDEQFF
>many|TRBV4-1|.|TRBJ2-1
TGCGCCAGCAGCCAAGAGGTCCGGTTGGACTACAATGAGCAGTTCTTC
CASSQEVRLDYNEQFF
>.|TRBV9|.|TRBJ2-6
TGTGCCAGCAGCGTCATAGGGTTTGGGGCCAACGTCCTGACTTTC
CASSVIGFGANVLTF
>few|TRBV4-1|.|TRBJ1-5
TGCGCCAGCAGCCAAGGTTGGGGCCGGGCGCCCCAGCATTTT
CASSQGWGRAPQHF
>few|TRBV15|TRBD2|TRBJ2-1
TGTGCCACCAGCAGAGGGGGCGGACTAGCGTACAATGAGCAGTTCTTC
CATSRGGGLAYNEQFF
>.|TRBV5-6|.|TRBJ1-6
TGTGCCAGCAGCTACTCTCGGGGTAATTCACCCCTCCACTTT
CASSYSRGNSPLHF
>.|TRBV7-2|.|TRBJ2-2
TGTGCCAGCAGCTTAATCGGTAACATCAACGGGGAGCTGTTTTTT
CASSLIGNINGELFF
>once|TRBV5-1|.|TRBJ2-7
TGCGCCAGCAGCTTGGAATTCGGGGGCAGCTCCTACGAGCAGTACTTC
CASSLEFGGSSYEQYF
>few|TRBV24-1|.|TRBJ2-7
TGTGCCACCAGTGTCACAGATTTACCCTACGAGCAGTACTTC
CATSVTDLPYEQYF